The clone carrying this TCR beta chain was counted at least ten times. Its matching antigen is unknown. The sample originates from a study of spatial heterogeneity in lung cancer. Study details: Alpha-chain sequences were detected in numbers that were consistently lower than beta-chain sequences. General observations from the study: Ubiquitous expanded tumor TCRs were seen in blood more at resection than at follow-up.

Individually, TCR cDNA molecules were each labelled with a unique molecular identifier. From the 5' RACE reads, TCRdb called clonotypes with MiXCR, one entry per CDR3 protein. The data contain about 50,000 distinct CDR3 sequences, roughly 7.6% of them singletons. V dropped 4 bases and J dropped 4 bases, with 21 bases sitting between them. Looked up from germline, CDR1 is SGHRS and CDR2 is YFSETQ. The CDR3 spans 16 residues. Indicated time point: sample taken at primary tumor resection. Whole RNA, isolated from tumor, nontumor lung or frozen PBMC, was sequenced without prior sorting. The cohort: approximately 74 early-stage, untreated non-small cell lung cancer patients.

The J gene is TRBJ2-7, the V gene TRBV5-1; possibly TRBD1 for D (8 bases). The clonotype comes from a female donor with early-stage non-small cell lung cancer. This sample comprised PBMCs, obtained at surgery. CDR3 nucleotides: TGCGCCAGCAGCCTGGGGGGGACAGGTGGGGCATACGAGCAGTACTTC. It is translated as CASSLGGTGGAYEQYF.